This entry concerns a single T cell receptor beta chain. Its antigen is undetermined. The germline V and J ends were trimmed by 5 bases and 6 bases, with 22 bases remaining between them. Germline V gene data show CDR1 as SGHNT and CDR2 as YENEEA. The CDR3 extends over 17 amino acids. Only in-frame clones appear in the TCRdb table, and some are missing; sequencing was by immunoSEQ multiplex PCR. The sample records some 2,100,000 clones, roughly 91% being singletons. The record originates from a study of shared clonotypes between healthy human individuals. Overall study findings and caveats: Some naive CD4 clonotypes, 4.5% to 5.5%, turned up in common across four donors. A reduction in generation probabilities was seen for non-shared clonotypes relative to those shared by all four donors.

Naivety among CD8 cells was defined by CD45RO negativity and positive CCR7 selection, thereby excluding terminally differentiated effector memory CD45RA+ cells. Free of recent acute infections or vaccinations, the donors were healthy HIV-negative adults. The gene calls are TRBV11-3 and TRBJ2-2, with D perhaps assigned TRBD1 or TRBD2 (5 bases each). Sequenced material: naive CD8+ T cells from PBMCs. The clonotype originates from a man in his late teens or twenties in good health. Some clones in this sample may be carry-over from other donors' samples. CDR3 in amino acids: CASSQGRQGVGPGELFF. Written as DNA, the CDR3 is TGTGCCAGCAGCCAAGGTCGCCAGGGAGTAGGTCCCGGGGAGCTGTTTTTT. The variable domain in full, completed from reference TRBV11-3 and TRBJ2-2, reads EAGVVQSPRYKIIEKKQPVAFWCNPISGHNTLYWYLQNLGQGPELLIRYENEEAVDDSQLPKDRFSAERLKGVDSTLKIQPAELGDSAVYLCASSQGRQGVGPGELFFGEGSRLTVL.